This T cell receptor (beta chain) was obtained from a study of tumor-infiltrating lymphocytes in primary liver carcinoma. Total RNA (approximately 450 ng) served as template for TCR beta cDNA synthesis primed by a constant-region primer. Libraries for TCR beta were built through three nested multiplex PCR rounds, which together made up a slightly modified ARM-PCR procedure. A single record per CDR3 protein comes from TCRdb applying MiXCR to the multiplex PCR reads. The repertoire holds 50,000 to 60,000 distinct CDR3 sequences, about 77% seen once, with around 22% in the top ten. This clonotype was recorded only once. Co-extraction yielded RNA and DNA from around 20-30 mg of unsorted bulk tissue. Chronic HBV infection affected patients, none of whom had received treatment. The receptor comes from a man aged 35 to 55 with primary liver carcinoma and hepatitis B virus infection. The source material was liver tumor tissue from sampling region 5. Subset defined: tumor region T5, tumor centre.

The CDR3 is CASCQRGLLTSGRAVETQYF. The CDR3 bases are TGTGCCAGCTGCCAACGGGGTTTACTGACTAGCGGGAGGGCCGTAGAGACCCAGTACTTC. V gene TRBV6-6 combines with J gene TRBJ2-5; 14 bases line up with TRBD2. This CDR3 spans 20 amino acids. CDR1 is MNHNY and CDR2 is SVGAGI in the germline V gene (reference sequence). V shed 8 bases and J 4 bases; nucleotides not matched to a gene: 21.